This T cell receptor beta chain appears in the sequencing data of a study of type 1 and type 2 diabetes patients listed by TCRdb under 2016. For context, the study as a whole: Roughly 10 type 1 diabetes patients, a few type 2 diabetes patients and about 6 nondiabetic controls, all recruited in China, made up the cohort. Across the study, CD4+ and CD8+ T cells were positively selected from PBMCs using CD4 or CD8 MicroBeads on MACS columns. A total of about 19 million paired-end reads was generated across the whole study. TCRbeta repertoires were profiled by high-throughput sequencing in the study to compare type 1 diabetes, type 2 diabetes and nondiabetic individuals. Type 2 diabetes patients served as a disease comparison group for the type 1 diabetes patients. Similar V gene usage was observed when roughly 20-cycle and 25-cycle amplification were compared, suggesting similar primer efficiencies and random PCR bias. The TCRbeta libraries underwent paired-end sequencing on Illumina HiSeq 2000 or MiSeq instruments.

Sequenced using an Illumina MiSeq. Genomic DNA from sorted T cell subsets served as template for TCRbeta CDR3 amplification. Multiplex PCR with 30 forward and 13 reverse primers amplified the TCRbeta CDR3 region. PCR products were purified with AMPure XP beads, then indices and adaptors were added in a second 25-cycle PCR. Before sequencing, the libraries were purified from gel with the QIAquick Gel Extraction Kit. On the study's bioinformatics: Paired-end reads were merged using FLASH and were aligned with IgBLAST to IMGT V, D and J germline references. After reads whose alignment identity to germline references fell below 70% were discarded, about 11 million reads remained study-wide. CDR3 boundaries, reading frame and productivity were assigned following IMGT definitions. Highly-expanded clones were defined as clones making up 1% or more of reads, and normalized Shannon entropy was used to measure diversity. Unpaired two-tailed t-tests were used to test group differences in Shannon entropy. TCRdb passed the public sequencing reads through fastp at Q25 and MiXCR, retaining productive beta sequences. Duplicate CDR3 protein sequences are folded into a single record with the most common DNA and genes. The V and J calls were not made by the authors but by TCRdb's processing. This sample comprises more than 250,000 distinct CDR3 sequences, 45% to 60% of them detected only once. The top ten constitute approximately 14% of the sample.

Comments on this clonotype: Which antigen it targets is not known. Per-nucleotide qualities are absent, and no much larger clonotype sits a single base away.

Standard classification criteria for type 1 or type 2 diabetes were met by all diabetic patients, and glucose and C-peptide were assessed by WHO-recommended methods. Donors were excluded if they had other autoimmune diseases or infections within the previous four weeks. A roughly 10-milliliter sample of peripheral blood was drawn from every participant. LymphoPrep density separation was used to isolate PBMCs. Beyond this particular receptor, the publication reports: Highly correlated V and J gene usage patterns were observed for type 2 diabetes and control samples, with an average of approximately 0.97 between samples. In both CD4+ and CD8+ T cells, type 2 diabetes repertoires were highly diverse, with diversity significantly greater than that of type 1 diabetes repertoires. Study groups were not matched for age and gender, which possibly biased interpretation. Type 2 diabetes patients had few highly-expanded CD4+ clones, median one, accounting for a median 3.9% of reads. Only a limited number of T2D and control samples were sequenced, so some T1D-only HECs might also appear in more T2D or control samples.

According to the germline V gene (reference sequence), CDR1 reads DFQATT and CDR2 reads SNEGSKA. Relative to germline, V is 5 bases shorter and J is 0 bases shorter, with 8 bases between their ends. Including cysteine and phenylalanine, the CDR3 has 13 amino acids. Of all the DNA, just the CDR3 is kept, 39 bases in frame from base 1. Recombination linked TRBV20-1 to TRBJ2-1; confidence is insufficient to name the D gene. The sequenced sample consisted of peripheral blood mononuclear cells (PBMCs). This receptor was obtained from a man aged 18-30 years with type 2 diabetes. The CDR3 in this case is CSALSLSYNEQFF. The bases are TGCAGTGCTCTTTCCCTCTCCTACAATGAGCAGTTCTTC.